These T cell receptor beta chains were read from a single sample in a study of T cells in Graves' hyperthyroidism and ophthalmopathy. TCRdb re-derived calls from the multiplex PCR reads in MiXCR, one entry per CDR3 protein. Among under 550,000 distinct CDR3 sequences, 20% were seen once, and the ten largest hold about half. Sequencing was done on a sample of blood. The receptors here all came from a middle-aged man with Graves' ophthalmopathy. Each CDR3 is given with its conserved first and last residue. Each record gives: CDR3 length, J gene, V gene, CDR3 protein.

>12|TRBJ2-2|TRBV30
CASPFPAGELFF
>12|TRBJ2-3|TRBV29-1
CSAGEGTDTQYF
>16|TRBJ2-5|TRBV3-1
CASSHLGGRSQETQYF
>13|TRBJ1-1|TRBV12-3/TRBV12-4
CASSLWGNTEAFF
>12|TRBJ2-1|TRBV19
CASSIGNNEQFF
>14|TRBJ2-6|TRBV7-8
CASSSGVGANVLTF
>15|TRBJ1-5|TRBV9
CASSPTGRDNQPQHF
>16|TRBJ1-1|TRBV2
CASSLTPPGLGTEAFF
>16|TRBJ2-3|TRBV10-3
CAISDWGVGSTDTQYF
>15|TRBJ2-7|TRBV5-1
CASSHNAGSSYEQYF
>16|TRBJ2-4|TRBV28
CASTERRAPAKNIQYF
>12|TRBJ1-1|TRBV29-1
CSVGRSNTEAFF
>14|TRBJ1-1|TRBV18
CASSSTGTNTEAFF
>14|TRBJ1-4|TRBV6-2/TRBV6-3
CASSYSKNHEKLFF
>13|TRBJ2-2|TRBV7-2
CASSLNNTGELFF
>15|TRBJ2-7|TRBV3-1
CASSARTGPPYEQYF
>14|TRBJ2-5|TRBV6-5
CASSSPFGKETQYF
>14|TRBJ1-5|TRBV12-3/TRBV12-4
CASRPWDSNQPQHF
>17|TRBJ2-3|TRBV12-3/TRBV12-4
CASSLGWSRPGTDTQYF
>12|TRBJ2-7|TRBV20-1
CSASGTGFEQYF
>13|TRBJ2-5|TRBV11-3
CASSLDREETQYF
>19|TRBJ2-3|TRBV7-2
CASSSKIFRLGLAPNTQYF
>15|TRBJ2-3|TRBV7-2
CASSSWGGKMDTQYF
>20|TRBJ1-5|TRBV24-1
CATSDLGETGRFYSNQPQHF
>14|TRBJ1-4|TRBV30
CAWMRKGAGEKLFF
>15|TRBJ1-2|TRBV7-8
CASSFGPKTSDGYTF
>14|TRBJ1-4|TRBV12-3/TRBV12-4
CASSSPGQGEKLFF
>14|TRBJ2-7|TRBV5-8
CASSLTGTQYEQYF
>16|TRBJ2-2|TRBV9
CASSVLTSGRAGELFF
>15|TRBJ1-1|TRBV12-3/TRBV12-4
CASSFGQGISTEAFF
>16|TRBJ2-5|TRBV6-1
CASSLAGGPRTETQYF
>11|TRBJ2-7|TRBV6-2/TRBV6-3
CASSRIYEQYF
>15|TRBJ2-1|TRBV30
CAWTWGLANQNEQFF
>14|TRBJ2-5|TRBV6-5
CASSYSDVQETQYF
>14|TRBJ2-1|TRBV27
CASSPRTGDNEQFF
>13|TRBJ2-5|TRBV7-2
CASSPLGVGFGYF
>16|TRBJ2-3|TRBV6-1
CASSATSGRTTDTQYF
>14|TRBJ2-3|TRBV11-2
CASSSRDPTDTQYF
>14|TRBJ2-7|TRBV7-3
CASSSDGSSYEQYF
>15|TRBJ2-7|TRBV5-1
CASSLDRTSSYEQYF
>15|TRBJ2-5|TRBV12-3/TRBV12-4
CASSLRAGWEETQYF
>11|TRBJ1-4|TRBV29-1
CSAGTEEKLFF